Below are 20 T cell receptor beta chains sequenced from a single sample in a study of blood T cell repertoires in COVID-19. Sequencing used immunoSEQ multiplex PCR; TCRdb keeps in-frame clones, though not all of them. This sample has under 200,000 clones; approximately 83% occur once, and the top ten carry 10% to 15%. The sequencing sample was made of PBMCs or T cells enriched from blood (not recorded which). These receptor sequences come from a woman aged 55-75 years who had recovered from COVID-19.

The chain couples TRBV23-1 to TRBJ2-7; 7 bases fit TRBD2. TRBV23-1 is noted as an ORF with a role that remains uncertain. The CDR3 extends over 17 amino acids. With V trimmed by 0 bases and J by 5 bases, 13 bases remained unmatched. The CDR3: CASSQSCGRLEVDEQYF. The CDR3 bases are TGCGCCAGCAGTCAATCTTGCGGGAGATTAGAGGTTGACGAGCAGTACTTC.

This clone appeared once. CDR3 sequence reads: CASSKGDTEAFF. CDR3 DNA sequence: TGTGCCAGTAGTAAAGGGGACACTGAAGCTTTCTTT. The genes are TRBV19 and TRBJ1-1, with TRBD1 as a possible D gene (5 bases). CDR1 is LNHDA and CDR2 is SQIVND in the germline V gene (reference sequence). The CDR3 has 12 residues. Trimming took 4 bases from V and 3 from J, leaving 6 bases between them.

This sequence joins TRBV12-3 or TRBV12-4 and TRBJ1-3; D unclear. Trimming removed 4 bases at V and 0 bases at J, with 4 bases between. The CDR3 consists of 13 residues. The CDR3 bases are TGTGCCAGCAGTTCATTCTCTGGAAACACCATATATTTT. Its protein product is CASSSFSGNTIYF.

This clone was seen just once. The chain has TRBV12-5 and TRBJ2-2; D is uncertain. The germline V gene encodes CDR1 LGHNT and CDR2 FRNRAP. This CDR3 comprises 11 residues. V was cut by 8 bases and J by 7 bases, with 8 bases left in between. CDR3 sequence reads: CASTFGGELFF. The CDR3 nucleotides read TGTGCTAGTACCTTCGGCGGGGAGCTGTTTTTT.

Comment on this clone: Distinct nucleotide sequences in the sample also encode this CDR3. This CDR3 is CASSLGQGDEKLFF. Here the CDR3 DNA reads TGCGCCAGCAGCTTAGGACAGGGGGACGAAAAACTGTTTTTT. This rearrangement joins TRBV5-1 to TRBJ1-4, with 10 bases fitting TRBD1. The CDR3 has 14 amino acids. V was pared by 2 bases and J by 8 bases, with 3 bases of the junction left unmatched. Germline V gives CDR1 SGHRS, CDR2 YFSETQ.

The chain is built from TRBV18 and TRBJ2-5; TRBD1 matches at 10 bases. Germline-derived CDR1 and CDR2 are KGHSH and LQKENI. This CDR3 region has 14 residues. With V trimmed by 2 bases and J by 4 bases, 1 base remained unmatched. The CDR3: CASSPGTGVETQYF. For the CDR3, the DNA is TGTGCCAGCTCACCAGGGACAGGGGTAGAGACCCAGTACTTC.

In this sample, this clone turned up once. The J gene is TRBJ2-1, the V gene TRBV19; 8 bases fit TRBD2. CDR1 is LNHDA and CDR2 is SQIVND in the germline V gene (reference sequence). The CDR3 length is 15 residues. Trimming at V came to 7 bases and at J to 3 bases, leaving 8 bases not matched to a gene. Here the CDR3 reads CASTPPGGVYNEQFF. In nucleotides, the CDR3 is TGTGCCAGTACCCCCCCGGGGGGGGTCTACAATGAGCAGTTCTTC. Full variable domain (rest looked up from reference TRBV19 and TRBJ2-1): DGGITQSPKYLFRKEGQNVTLSCEQNLNHDAMYWYRQDPGQGLRLIYYSQIVNDFQKGDIAEGYSVSREKKESFPLTVTSAQKNPTAFYLCASTPPGGVYNEQFFGPGTRLTVL.

The V call is TRBV29-1, the J call TRBJ2-5, with TRBD2 matching 8 bases. The CDR3 contains 14 residues. Germline assignment: CDR1 SQVTM and CDR2 ANQGSEA. Losses at the gene ends were 7 bases for V and 2 bases for J; bases not matched to a gene: 9. CDR3 coding DNA: TGCAGCGCGACCGTGAGACTAGCGCAAGAGACCCAGTACTTC. Translation: CSATVRLAQETQYF.

The V and J genes are TRBV30 and TRBJ1-1; D is perhaps TRBD1 (5 bases). The germline V gene has CDR1 GTSNPN and CDR2 SVGIG (reference sequence). This CDR3 contains 13 residues. V gave up 2 bases and J gave up 4 bases, with 11 bases separating them. Written as DNA, the CDR3 is TGTGCCTGGAGTCGACAGTCGGGCACTGAAGCTTTCTTT. Its translation is CAWSRQSGTEAFF.

This clone was observed a few times. The chain has TRBV7-9 and TRBJ1-1, with a possible D match to TRBD1 (5 bases). Trimming cost V 8 bases and J 4 bases, with 17 bases left between them. Germline values: CDR1 SEHNR, CDR2 FQNEAQ (reference sequence). The CDR3 consists of 14 residues. The CDR3 DNA is TGTGCCAGCGGAGACGGAACCGGGGGCACTGAAGCTTTCTTT. It yields the protein CASGDGTGGTEAFF.

V and J are TRBV19 and TRBJ2-1; 9 bases are shared with TRBD2. Per the germline V gene, CDR1 is LNHDA and CDR2 is SQIVND (reference sequence). The CDR3 totals 13 residues. V lost 8 bases to trimming and J lost 4 bases; unmatched junction nucleotides: 3. CDR3 residues: CASCAGGYNEQFF. The CDR3 DNA reads as TGTGCCAGTTGCGCGGGGGGGTACAATGAGCAGTTCTTC.

This chain joins TRBV6-6 and TRBJ1-2, with D unclear. V shed 5 bases and J shed 4 bases, with 23 bases lying between them. This CDR3 has 17 amino acids. Germline values: CDR1 MNHNY, CDR2 SVGAGI (reference sequence). For the CDR3, the DNA is TGTGCCAGCAGTCCGTCCTACACCACGGGGTTCACCTATGGCTACACCTTC. Encoded protein: CASSPSYTTGFTYGYTF.

The chain employs TRBV27 and TRBJ2-7; 7 nucleotides agree with TRBD1. Trimming took 5 bases from V and 6 from J; bases not matched to a gene: 13. Germline CDR1 MNHEY, CDR2 SMNVEV (reference sequence). The length of the CDR3 is 15 residues. DNA of the CDR3: TGTGCCAGCAGTAAGACCGGGACAGAACCTCTCGAGCAGTACTTC. It specifies CASSKTGTEPLEQYF.

V gene TRBV4-2 combines with J gene TRBJ1-1, with D tentatively TRBD1 (5 bases). V lost 0 bases and J lost 6, with 14 bases in between. The germline CDR1 and CDR2 sequences are LGHNA and YNFKEQ. The CDR3 length is 15 residues. The CDR3 nucleotides read TGTGCCAGCAGCCAAGATAACAGGATACCCCCTGAAGCTTTCTTT. Residues: CASSQDNRIPPEAFF.

This chain joins TRBV27 and TRBJ1-2, with TRBD1 matching 8 bases. V trimming: 3 bases; J trimming: 4 bases; junction bases outside the gene matches: 7. CDR1 is MNHEY, CDR2 SMNVEV, per germline (reference sequence). CDR3 length: 15 residues. Written as DNA, the CDR3 is TGTGCCAGCAGTTTCGGACAGGGCGGCTTCTATGGCTACACCTTC. The encoded protein is CASSFGQGGFYGYTF.

V gene TRBV11-3 combines with J gene TRBJ2-7; 8 nucleotides line up with TRBD2. CDR1 and CDR2 from the germline V gene are SGHNT and YENEEA. Unmatched junction bases numbered 8, after V lost 5 bases and J lost 2 bases. The CDR3 extends over 15 amino acids. The CDR3 region is CASSPGGDGPYEQYF. In DNA form, the CDR3 reads TGTGCCAGCAGCCCGGGGGGGGACGGACCCTACGAGCAGTACTTC. Full variable domain (rest looked up from reference TRBV11-3 and TRBJ2-7): EAGVVQSPRYKIIEKKQPVAFWCNPISGHNTLYWYLQNLGQGPELLIRYENEEAVDDSQLPKDRFSAERLKGVDSTLKIQPAELGDSAVYLCASSPGGDGPYEQYFGPGTRLTVT.

This clone showed up just once. The gene calls are TRBV10-2 and TRBJ2-7; 8 nucleotides align to TRBD1. Germline V gene lookup returns CDR1 WSHSY and CDR2 SAAADI. J was trimmed by 1 base and V by 2 bases; bases with no gene match: 4. The CDR3 covers 15 residues. The chain's CDR3 is CASSETQGASYEQYF. The CDR3 DNA sequence: TGCGCCAGCAGTGAGACGCAGGGGGCATCCTACGAGCAGTACTTC.

The chain couples TRBV5-1 to TRBJ1-1, with D possibly being TRBD1 (6 bases). The CDR3 is made up of 16 amino acids. The germline CDR1 and CDR2 sequences are SGHRS and YFSETQ. V lost 4 bases and J 4 bases, leaving 20 bases between the germline ends. CDR3 in DNA: TGCGCCAGCAGCAAGGTACAGGGTTTGGGTCGCACTGAAGCTTTCTTT. Translating gives CASSKVQGLGRTEAFF.

The chain has TRBV6-5 and TRBJ1-2; D uncertain. CDR1 and CDR2 (germline): MNHEY, SVGAGI. The CDR3 runs 15 residues. The CDR3 sequence is CVTLAGSEAYSGYTF. The DNA of the CDR3 is TGTGTCACCCTTGCTGGCTCTGAGGCCTATTCCGGCTACACCTTC.

The gene calls are TRBV4-2 and TRBJ1-4; TRBD1 is a possible D gene (5 bases). The V end lost 0 bases, the J end lost 7 bases, and 27 bases lay between the germline ends. Germline values: CDR1 LGHNA, CDR2 YNFKEQ. The CDR3 sequence is 20 residues long. The CDR3 bases are TGTGCCAGCAGCCAAGAGGGGCCAGGGAGAGACGCGGGGTACGGTGAAAAACTGTTTTTT. As protein: CASSQEGPGRDAGYGEKLFF.